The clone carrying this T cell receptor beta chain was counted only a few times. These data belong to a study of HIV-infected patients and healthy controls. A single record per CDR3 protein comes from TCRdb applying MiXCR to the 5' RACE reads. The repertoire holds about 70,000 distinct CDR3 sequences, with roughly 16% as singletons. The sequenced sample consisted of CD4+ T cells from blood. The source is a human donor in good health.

CDR3: CASSYVRTYEQYF. In DNA, the CDR3 is TGTGCCAGCAGTTACGTCCGCACCTACGAGCAGTACTTC. The V gene is TRBV6-2 or TRBV6-3, the J gene TRBJ2-7; D is ambiguous. The germline CDR1 and CDR2 sequences are MNHEY and SVGEGT. With 2 bases removed from V and 2 bases from J, the gap between germline ends came to 7 bases. The length of the CDR3 is 13 residues.